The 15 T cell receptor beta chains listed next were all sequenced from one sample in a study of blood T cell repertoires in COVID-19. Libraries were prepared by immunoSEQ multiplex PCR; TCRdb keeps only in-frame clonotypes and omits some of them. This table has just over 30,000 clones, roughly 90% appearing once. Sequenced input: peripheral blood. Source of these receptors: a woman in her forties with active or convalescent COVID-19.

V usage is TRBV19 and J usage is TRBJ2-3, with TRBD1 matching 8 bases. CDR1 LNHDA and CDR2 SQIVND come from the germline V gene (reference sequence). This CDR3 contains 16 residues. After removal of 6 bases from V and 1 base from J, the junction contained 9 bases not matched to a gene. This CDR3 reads CASRVPAGQGTDTQYF. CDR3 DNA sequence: TGTGCCAGTAGGGTGCCGGCGGGACAGGGCACAGATACGCAGTATTTT.

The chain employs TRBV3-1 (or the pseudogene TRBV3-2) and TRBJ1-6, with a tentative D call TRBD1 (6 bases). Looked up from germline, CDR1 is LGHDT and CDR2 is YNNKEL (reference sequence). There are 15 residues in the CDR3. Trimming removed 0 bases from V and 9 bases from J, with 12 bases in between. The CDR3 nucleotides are TGTGCCAGCAGCCAAGATTGGGCAGGGGTTTCACCCCTCCACTTT. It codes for CASSQDWAGVSPLHF.

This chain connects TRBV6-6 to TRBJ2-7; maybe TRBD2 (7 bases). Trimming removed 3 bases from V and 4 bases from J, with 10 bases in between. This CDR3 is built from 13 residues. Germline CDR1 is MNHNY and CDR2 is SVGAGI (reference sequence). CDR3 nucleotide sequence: TGTGCCAGCAGTTATAGGGGGGGGTACGAGCAGTACTTC. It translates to CASSYRGGYEQYF.

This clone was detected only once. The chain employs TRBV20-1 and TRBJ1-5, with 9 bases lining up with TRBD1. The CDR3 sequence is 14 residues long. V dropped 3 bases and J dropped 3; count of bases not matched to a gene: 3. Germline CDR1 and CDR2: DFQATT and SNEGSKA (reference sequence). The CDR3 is CSASTGGDNQPQHF. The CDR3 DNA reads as TGCAGTGCTAGTACAGGGGGCGACAATCAGCCCCAGCATTTT.

Here the CDR3 reads CASSQDKWGLAGKSSYEQYF. Here the CDR3 DNA reads TGTGCCAGCAGCCAAGATAAGTGGGGACTAGCGGGGAAAAGCTCCTACGAGCAGTACTTC. The rearrangement joins TRBV3-1 (or the pseudogene TRBV3-2) to TRBJ2-7; 13 bases match TRBD2. With V trimmed by 0 bases and J by 0 bases, 11 bases remained unmatched. CDR3 length: 20 amino acids. CDR1 and CDR2 from the germline V gene are LGHDT and YNNKEL (reference sequence).

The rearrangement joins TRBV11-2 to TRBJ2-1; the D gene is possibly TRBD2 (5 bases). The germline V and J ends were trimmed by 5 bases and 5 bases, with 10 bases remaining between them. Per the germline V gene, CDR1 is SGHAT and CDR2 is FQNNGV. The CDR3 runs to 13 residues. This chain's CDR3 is CASSPLRDNEQFF. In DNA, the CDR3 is TGTGCCAGCAGCCCATTGAGGGACAATGAGCAGTTCTTC.

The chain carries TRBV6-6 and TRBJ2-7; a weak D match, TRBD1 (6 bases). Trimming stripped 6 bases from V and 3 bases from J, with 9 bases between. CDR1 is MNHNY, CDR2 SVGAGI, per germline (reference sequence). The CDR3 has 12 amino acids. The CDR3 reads CASSQGLYEQYF. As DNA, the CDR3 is TGTGCCAGCAGCCAGGGGCTCTACGAGCAGTACTTC.

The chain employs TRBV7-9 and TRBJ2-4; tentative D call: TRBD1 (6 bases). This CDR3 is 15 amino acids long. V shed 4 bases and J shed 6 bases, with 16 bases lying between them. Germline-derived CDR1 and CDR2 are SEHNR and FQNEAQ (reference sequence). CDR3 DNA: TGTGCCAGCAGCTGGGAAGGGGGTGCGGGAAACATTCAGTACTTC. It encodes CASSWEGGAGNIQYF.

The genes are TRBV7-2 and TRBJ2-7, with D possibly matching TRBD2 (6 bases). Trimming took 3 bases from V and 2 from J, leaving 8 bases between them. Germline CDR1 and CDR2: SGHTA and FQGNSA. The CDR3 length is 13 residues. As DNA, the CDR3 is TGTGCCAGCAGCTTGCGGGGTACCTACGAGCAGTACTTC. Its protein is CASSLRGTYEQYF.

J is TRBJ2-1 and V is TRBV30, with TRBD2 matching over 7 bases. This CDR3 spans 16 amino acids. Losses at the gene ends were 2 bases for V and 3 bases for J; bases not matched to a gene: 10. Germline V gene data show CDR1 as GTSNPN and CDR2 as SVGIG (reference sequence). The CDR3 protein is CAWSPAPGGHYNEQFF. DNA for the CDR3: TGTGCCTGGAGTCCCGCACCGGGAGGCCACTACAATGAGCAGTTCTTC.

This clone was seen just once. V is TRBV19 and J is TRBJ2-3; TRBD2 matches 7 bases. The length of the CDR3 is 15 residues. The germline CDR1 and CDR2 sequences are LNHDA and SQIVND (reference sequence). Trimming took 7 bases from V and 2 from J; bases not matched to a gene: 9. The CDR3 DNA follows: TGTGCCAGTACCGAGACTAGCCGCTTCACAGATACGCAGTATTTT. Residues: CASTETSRFTDTQYF. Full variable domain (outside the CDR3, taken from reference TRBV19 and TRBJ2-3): DGGITQSPKYLFRKEGQNVTLSCEQNLNHDAMYWYRQDPGQGLRLIYYSQIVNDFQKGDIAEGYSVSREKKESFPLTVTSAQKNPTAFYLCASTETSRFTDTQYFGPGTRLTVL.

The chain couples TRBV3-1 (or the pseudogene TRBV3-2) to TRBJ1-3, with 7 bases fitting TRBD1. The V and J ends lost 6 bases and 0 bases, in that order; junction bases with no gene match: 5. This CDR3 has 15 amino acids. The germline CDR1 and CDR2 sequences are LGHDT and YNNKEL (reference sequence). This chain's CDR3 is CASSQQGISGNTIYF. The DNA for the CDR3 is TGTGCCAGCAGTCAACAGGGGATCTCTGGAAACACCATATATTTT.

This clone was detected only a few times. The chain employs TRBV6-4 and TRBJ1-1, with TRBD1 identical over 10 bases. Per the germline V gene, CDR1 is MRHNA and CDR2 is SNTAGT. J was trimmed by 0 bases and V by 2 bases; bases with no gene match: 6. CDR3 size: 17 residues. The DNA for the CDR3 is TGTGCCAGCAGTGACGGGGGACAGGGGAGATTGAACACTGAAGCTTTCTTT. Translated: CASSDGGQGRLNTEAFF.

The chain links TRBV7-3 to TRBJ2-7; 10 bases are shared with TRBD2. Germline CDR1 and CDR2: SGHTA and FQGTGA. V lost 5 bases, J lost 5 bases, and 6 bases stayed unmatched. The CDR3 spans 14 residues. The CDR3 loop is CASSKSGRANEQYF. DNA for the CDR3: TGTGCCAGCAGCAAGAGCGGGAGGGCCAACGAGCAGTACTTC.

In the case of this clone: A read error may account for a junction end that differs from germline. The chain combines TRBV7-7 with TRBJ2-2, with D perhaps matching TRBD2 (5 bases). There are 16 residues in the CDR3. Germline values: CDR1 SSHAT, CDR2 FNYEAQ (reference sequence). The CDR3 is CASSARGRGNTGELFF. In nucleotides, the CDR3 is TGTGCTAGCAGCGCTCGTGGGAGAGGTAACACCGGGGAGCTGTTTTTT.